This T cell receptor (beta chain) stems from a study of T cell changes during pregnancy in multiple sclerosis. Produced via immunoSEQ multiplex PCR; TCRdb's table is partial and in-frame only. The repertoire holds about 100,000 clones, with around 92% as singletons. CDR1 and CDR2 from the germline V gene are KGHSH and LQKENI. There are 14 residues in the CDR3. Trimming pared 4 bases from V and 3 bases from J, leaving 12 bases between. This rearrangement joins TRBV18 to TRBJ1-1; D unclear. The sequence derives from a female donor with multiple sclerosis, enrolled in a pregnancy study. This specimen consisted of peripheral blood, obtained in the second trimester of pregnancy. The DNA of the CDR3 is TGTGCCAGCTCACTGAAGGAGGACCACACTGAAGCTTTCTTT. This encodes CASSLKEDHTEAFF.